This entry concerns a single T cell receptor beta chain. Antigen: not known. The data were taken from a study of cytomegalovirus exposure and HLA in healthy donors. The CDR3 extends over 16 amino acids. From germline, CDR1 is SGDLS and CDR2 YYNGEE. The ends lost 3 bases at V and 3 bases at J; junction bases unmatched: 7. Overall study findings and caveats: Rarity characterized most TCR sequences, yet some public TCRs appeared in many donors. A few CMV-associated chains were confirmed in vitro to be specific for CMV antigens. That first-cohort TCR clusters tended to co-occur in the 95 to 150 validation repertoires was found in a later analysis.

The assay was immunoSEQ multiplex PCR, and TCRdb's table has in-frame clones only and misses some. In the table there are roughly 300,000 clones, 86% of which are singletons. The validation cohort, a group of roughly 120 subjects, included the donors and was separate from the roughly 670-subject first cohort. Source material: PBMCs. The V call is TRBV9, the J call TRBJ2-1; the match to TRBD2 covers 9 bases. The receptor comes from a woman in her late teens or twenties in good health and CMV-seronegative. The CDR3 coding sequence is TGTGCCAGCAGCGACGGAGCGGGAGGAATCTACAATGAGCAGTTCTTC. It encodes CASSDGAGGIYNEQFF.